The sequence of this T cell receptor (beta chain) was determined in a study of CXCR3-negative and CXCR3-positive naive CD8 T cells. Study findings and constraints: Compared with CXCR3-negative naive cells, CXCR3-positive naive cells showed more hydrophobic TRB CDR3s. Diversity was high in both naive subsets and much lower in memory cells. With surface CD5 comparable between naive subsets, TCR strength was estimated using properties derived from the TRB CDR3.

In the case of this clonotype: What it recognizes is unknown.

Sorts performed in triplicate captured roughly 320,000 cells each from every CD8+ T cell subset. Cells that were CD45RO-CCR7+CD27+CD95- constituted naive CD8+ T cells. The method, 5' RACE with UMI labels, was used to prepare the TRB cDNA libraries. TCRdb re-called the 5' RACE reads and catalogs CDR3 proteins one per entry, DNA excluded. The sample has approximately 100,000 distinct CDR3 sequences. Germline CDR1 and CDR2: SEHNR and FQNEAQ (reference sequence). There are 14 residues in the CDR3. The chain carries TRBV7-9 and TRBJ2-7; TCRdb picks TRBD2, but there is no DNA to check that call. Sequenced sample: naive CXCR3+ CD8+ T cells from blood. As to subset: CD45RO-CCR7+CD27+CD95- naive CD8+ T cells expressing CXCR3 (TNR3+). The receptor's source is a human donor in good health. Some clones in this sample may be carry-over from other donors' samples. The CDR3 reads CASSTTSGTYEQYF.